What follows is one TCR beta chain and its context. The markers CD27 and CD45RA, used in staining, defined memory subsets for TEMRA sorting. J lost 9 bases, V lost 0 bases, and 4 bases had no gene match. The V gene's germline CDR1 is LGHNA and CDR2 YNFKEQ. The CDR3 has 16 amino acids. The sample belongs to a study of CD8 T cells in Susac syndrome. Random-hexamer reverse transcription was applied to about 0.45 to 1 ug RNA. TCRdb called the immunoSEQ multiplex PCR reads again in MiXCR, with one record for every CDR3 protein. The profile shows under 2,500 distinct CDR3 sequences, around 68% of them singletons.

Sequencing input: CD8+ TEMRA cells from PBMCs. The subset denotes: FACS-sorted terminally differentiated effector memory CD8+ T cells re-expressing CD45RA (CD8+ TEMRA). The sequence was obtained from a human donor with Susac syndrome. V gene TRBV4-2 combines with J gene TRBJ2-1, with 14 bases fitting TRBD2. The CDR3 protein is CASSQEGLAGVFEQFF. In DNA, the CDR3 is TGTGCCAGCAGCCAAGAGGGACTAGCGGGAGTCTTTGAGCAGTTCTTC.